Following are 27 T cell receptor beta chains from one sample sequenced in a study of CD8 T cells in ankylosing spondylitis. TCRdb independently ran MiXCR on the 5' RACE reads; one entry per CDR3 protein. The sample consists of 300,000 to 350,000 distinct CDR3 sequences, 14% to 15% of them appearing once. The sequenced sample was blood, either unsorted or a sorted T cell fraction (not recorded which). The receptors originated from a male donor with ankylosing spondylitis or in good health (not recorded which).

A few counts support this clonotype. This sequence joins TRBV29-1 and TRBJ1-3, with D uncertain. The CDR3 has 12 amino acids. Trimming took 4 bases from V and 0 from J, leaving 4 bases between them. Germline CDR1 is SQVTM and CDR2 is ANQGSEA. The CDR3 DNA is TGCAGCGTTGCGGGCTCTGGAAACACCATATATTTT. This sequence encodes CSVAGSGNTIYF.

The chain joins TRBV7-8 to TRBJ2-1; D gene unclear. The germline V gene has CDR1 SGHVS and CDR2 FQNEAQ. There are 18 residues in the CDR3. The ends were cut back, 0 bases at V and 3 bases at J, with 18 bases in the middle. The CDR3 nucleotides read TGTGCCAGCAGCTTAGCGAGGTTTGGAGCGCGGCTCTACAATGAGCAGTTCTTC. It is translated as CASSLARFGARLYNEQFF.

The rearrangement links TRBV5-1 to TRBJ1-2, with unresolved D. This CDR3 comprises 14 residues. The V gene lost 6 bases and the J gene lost 0 bases, with 12 bases spanning the gap. CDR1 SGHRS and CDR2 YFSETQ come from the germline V gene. CDR3: CASTQTAANYGYTF. The DNA for the CDR3 is TGCGCCAGCACCCAAACGGCAGCTAACTATGGCTACACCTTC.

The J gene is TRBJ2-1, the V gene TRBV5-1; 9 bases line up with TRBD2. Germline loops: CDR1 SGHRS, CDR2 YFSETQ. Trimming took 2 bases from V and 4 from J; bases not matched to a gene: 4. There are 15 residues in the CDR3. The CDR3: CASSLGGGEYNEQFF. In DNA, the CDR3 is TGCGCCAGCAGCTTAGGCGGGGGGGAGTACAATGAGCAGTTCTTC.

This clonotype has only a few counts. The chain combines TRBV7-8 with TRBJ1-1; 7 bases line up with TRBD1. This CDR3 has 17 residues. Looked up from germline, CDR1 is SGHVS and CDR2 is FQNEAQ. Trimming cost V 5 bases and J 2 bases; bases outside gene matches: 14. CDR3 bases: TGTGCCAGCAGCACTAGACAGGGCTCTACACTAAACACTGAAGCTTTCTTT. Its translation is CASSTRQGSTLNTEAFF.

This chain links TRBV5-1 with TRBJ2-7; 9 positions agree with TRBD1. V lost 4 bases and J lost 8; bases outside the gene matches: 4. This CDR3 region has 12 residues. Germline lookup yields CDR1 SGHRS and CDR2 YFSETQ. The CDR3 spells CASSLDRGKQYF. The DNA for the CDR3 is TGCGCCAGCAGCCTGGACAGGGGCAAGCAGTACTTC.

V and J are TRBV7-8 and TRBJ1-1, with unresolved D. The germline V gene has CDR1 SGHVS and CDR2 FQNEAQ. The CDR3 covers 15 residues. Trimming removed 1 base at V and 0 bases at J, with 9 bases between. CDR3 sequence reads: CASSLVPTMNTEAFF. CDR3 sequence (DNA): TGTGCCAGCAGCTTAGTCCCGACGATGAACACTGAAGCTTTCTTT.

This clonotype was picked up a small number of times. The chain combines TRBV27 with TRBJ2-2; 7 bases match TRBD2. V was clipped by 7 bases and J by 0 bases; unmatched bases: 5. CDR1 is MNHEY, CDR2 SMNVEV, per germline (reference sequence). The CDR3 covers 15 residues. The CDR3 loop reads CASKRAGANTGELFF. CDR3 sequence (DNA): TGTGCCAGCAAAAGGGCGGGAGCGAACACCGGGGAGCTGTTTTTT.

This clonotype was observed a few times. The rearrangement links TRBV4-1 to TRBJ2-3; TRBD2 aligns across 7 bases. The CDR3 totals 18 residues. Germline assignment: CDR1 MGHRA and CDR2 YSYEKL. Germline trimming cut 5 bases from V and 4 bases from J; bases unmatched to any gene: 18. The chain's CDR3 is CASSYTRTGGRSPDTQYF. Written as DNA, the CDR3 is TGCGCCAGCAGCTATACTCGGACGGGGGGTAGGAGCCCAGATACGCAGTATTTT.

Ten or more counts support this clonotype. The V and J genes are TRBV5-1 and TRBJ1-1; D perhaps matches TRBD1 (5 bases). Trimming left V 0 bases short and J 1 base short, with 13 bases between. The CDR3 consists of 16 residues. Germline V gene sequence: CDR1 SGHRS, CDR2 YFSETQ. The CDR3 DNA follows: TGCGCCAGCAGCTTGGTCCCAGGGAGTGGGAACACTGAAGCTTTCTTT. The encoded protein is CASSLVPGSGNTEAFF.

This chain links TRBV12-3 or TRBV12-4 with TRBJ2-3, with 11 bases that match TRBD2. This CDR3 spans 15 amino acids. V lost 0 bases to trimming and J lost 7 bases; unmatched junction nucleotides: 3. The CDR3 protein is CASSLALAGENTQYF. The CDR3 nucleotides are TGTGCCAGCAGTTTAGCACTAGCGGGGGAAAATACGCAGTATTTT.

The rearrangement uses TRBV7-2 and TRBJ2-5, with TRBD1 matching 7 bases. Per germline, CDR1 SGHTA and CDR2 FQGNSA. Trimming took 5 bases from V and 4 from J; bases not matched to a gene: 4. This CDR3 has 13 amino acids. The CDR3 loop reads CASSLQGLETQYF. As DNA, the CDR3 is TGTGCCAGCAGCCTACAGGGGTTAGAGACCCAGTACTTC.

The chain links TRBV7-9 to TRBJ1-2; weak D call: TRBD1 (6 bases). Trimming removed 5 bases at V and 1 base at J, with 17 bases between. The CDR3 loop spans 16 amino acids. Per the germline V gene, CDR1 is SEHNR and CDR2 is FQNEAQ (reference sequence). The CDR3 region is CASSALDRTYNYGYTF. CDR3 DNA sequence: TGTGCCAGCAGCGCCCTCGACAGGACCTATAACTATGGCTACACCTTC.

The CDR3 DNA reads TGTGCCAGCAGCCCCGACACCTGGCTAGGCACAGATACGCAGTATTTT. Protein product: CASSPDTWLGTDTQYF. J is TRBJ2-3 and V is TRBV12-3 or TRBV12-4; D ambiguous. Trimming took 6 bases from V and 1 from J, leaving 17 bases between them. This CDR3 comprises 16 residues.

The chain has TRBV2 and TRBJ2-2; the D gene could be TRBD1 or TRBD2 (5 bases each). Trimming stripped 11 bases from V and 2 bases from J, with 24 bases between. The CDR3 is made up of 17 amino acids. The germline gives CDR1 SNHLY, CDR2 FYNNEI. CDR3 amino acids: CAVSGRHAGVNTGELFF. The CDR3 DNA sequence: TGTGCCGTCTCGGGACGCCATGCCGGGGTAAACACCGGGGAGCTGTTTTTT.

This clonotype occurred a few times. The chain employs TRBV20-1 and TRBJ2-2; 7 bases line up with TRBD2. V lost 6 bases to trimming and J lost 0 bases; unmatched junction nucleotides: 10. This CDR3 region has 16 residues. The germline V gene encodes CDR1 DFQATT and CDR2 SNEGSKA (reference sequence). The CDR3 DNA sequence: TGCAGTGCCCCCTCGACCGGGGGGACGAACACCGGGGAGCTGTTTTTT. Translated: CSAPSTGGTNTGELFF.

This chain uses TRBV15 with TRBJ2-3, with D perhaps TRBD2 (5 bases). The CDR3 is made up of 15 amino acids. Germline CDR1 and CDR2: LNHNV and YYDKDF (reference sequence). The V end was cut by 6 bases, the J end by 3 bases, with 16 bases between. CDR3 sequence: CATRDSGGSTDTQYF. The CDR3 region has the DNA TGTGCCACCAGGGATTCCGGAGGTTCGACAGATACGCAGTATTTT.

This clonotype was detected only a few times. V usage is TRBV12-3 or TRBV12-4 and J usage is TRBJ2-1; 8 nucleotides agree with TRBD2. The trim removed 0 bases at V and 6 bases at J, leaving 22 bases unmatched. The CDR3 runs 21 residues. CDR3 region: CASSLALIGGLVQMRRNEQFF. In DNA form, the CDR3 reads TGTGCCAGCAGTTTAGCGCTAATAGGGGGACTAGTTCAAATGAGGCGCAATGAGCAGTTCTTC.

This clonotype has more than one count but fewer than ten. The chain uses TRBV6-1 and TRBJ2-5; tentatively, D is TRBD1 (6 bases). CDR3 size: 13 residues. Germline-derived CDR1 and CDR2 are MNHNS and SASEGT. Deletions cut 5 bases from V and 7 bases from J, with 14 bases between. In DNA, the CDR3 is TGTGCCAGCAGTCGGGACACGGTTGGGACCCAGTACTTC. As protein: CASSRDTVGTQYF.

This clonotype was detected a few times. One end of the junction fails to match germline, which may point to a read error. The chain employs TRBV20-1 and TRBJ1-1, with D possibly TRBD1 on 6 matching bases. This CDR3 is built from 17 residues. Germline lookup yields CDR1 DFQATT and CDR2 SNEGSKA (reference sequence). CDR3 residues: CSARDRVVRGRDTEAFF. The CDR3 coding sequence is TGCAGCGCTAGAGATAGGGTTGTTAGGGGGAGGGACACTGAAGCTTTCTTT.

The chain is built from TRBV20-1 and TRBJ2-1; D ambiguous. The germline V gene encodes CDR1 DFQATT and CDR2 SNEGSKA (reference sequence). V lost 0 bases and J lost 12, with 9 bases in between. The CDR3 totals 11 residues. In DNA, the CDR3 is TGCAGTGCTAGAGAGCCCCCCACGCAGTTCTTC. Amino acid sequence: CSAREPPTQFF.

This clonotype has a handful of counts. DNA for the CDR3: TGTGCCAGCAGCTTAGTAGCGGGAGCCTACGAGCAGTACTTC. Amino acids: CASSLVAGAYEQYF. The chain uses TRBV7-2 and TRBJ2-7; 9 bases align to TRBD2. Germline values: CDR1 SGHTA, CDR2 FQGNSA. This CDR3 region has 14 residues. Unmatched junction bases numbered 0, after V lost 1 base and J lost 2 bases.

The genes are TRBV7-9 and TRBJ2-7; D gene ambiguous. V lost 2 bases, J lost 0 bases, and 8 bases lay in between. CDR1 is SEHNR, CDR2 FQNEAQ, per germline (reference sequence). CDR3 length: 14 amino acids. The CDR3 here is CASSLFPSSYEQYF. CDR3 bases: TGTGCCAGCAGCTTATTCCCCAGCTCCTACGAGCAGTACTTC.

The chain is built from TRBV6-1 and TRBJ1-3; a possible D gene is TRBD1 (5 bases). Germline CDR1 MNHNS, CDR2 SASEGT. Trimming stripped 11 bases from V and 4 bases from J, with 15 bases between. This CDR3 has 13 residues. The CDR3 DNA is TGTGCCGTCAGGGAGGCGAACGGAAACACCATATATTTT. Protein: CAVREANGNTIYF.

The sample holds many counts of this clonotype. This chain joins TRBV12-3 or TRBV12-4 and TRBJ2-3; D remains ambiguous. The CDR3 contains 15 residues. Trimming stripped 7 bases from V and 1 base from J, with 15 bases between. CDR3 protein: CASTLVGKGTDTQYF. CDR3 nucleotide sequence: TGTGCCAGCACTCTAGTTGGGAAGGGCACAGATACGCAGTATTTT.

This clonotype has a handful of counts. V usage is TRBV27 and J usage is TRBJ2-1; a weak D match, TRBD2 (6 bases). CDR1 and CDR2 from the germline V gene are MNHEY and SMNVEV (reference sequence). V lost 8 bases and J 2 bases, leaving 10 bases between the germline ends. This CDR3 contains 13 residues. In nucleotides, the CDR3 is TGTGCCAGCGCTGGACTACCCTACAATGAGCAGTTCTTC. Its translation: CASAGLPYNEQFF.

Only a few counts were recorded for this clonotype. This chain uses TRBV20-1 with TRBJ2-7, with a possible D match to TRBD1 (6 bases). The germline CDR1 and CDR2 sequences are DFQATT and SNEGSKA (reference sequence). The CDR3 has 16 amino acids. Trimming left V 4 bases short and J 6 bases short, with 25 bases between. CDR3 amino acids: CSATSSGTMIRREQYF. CDR3 bases: TGCAGTGCTACGAGTTCTGGGACAATGATTAGGCGCGAGCAGTACTTC.